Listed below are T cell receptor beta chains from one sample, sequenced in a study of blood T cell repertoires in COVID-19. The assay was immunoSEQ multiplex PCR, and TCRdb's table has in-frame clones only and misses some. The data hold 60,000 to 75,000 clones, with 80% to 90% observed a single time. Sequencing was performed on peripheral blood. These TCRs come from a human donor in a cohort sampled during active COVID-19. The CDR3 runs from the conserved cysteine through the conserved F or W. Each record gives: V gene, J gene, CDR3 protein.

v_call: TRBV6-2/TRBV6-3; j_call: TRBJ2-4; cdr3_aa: CASSYGGVVAKNIQYF
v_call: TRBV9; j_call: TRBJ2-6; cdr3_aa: CASSVRQTVSGANVLTF
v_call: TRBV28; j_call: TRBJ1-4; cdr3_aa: CASSDQGVEEKLFF
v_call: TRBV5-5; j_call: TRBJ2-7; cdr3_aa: CASSLASGGGEQYF
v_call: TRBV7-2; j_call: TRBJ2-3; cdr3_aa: CASSDRAGPDTQYF
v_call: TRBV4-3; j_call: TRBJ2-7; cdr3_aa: CASSQDQAGWNGIEQYF
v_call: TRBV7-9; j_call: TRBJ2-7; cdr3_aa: CASSLAHRDEQYF
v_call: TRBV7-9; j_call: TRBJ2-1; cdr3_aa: CASSRDRGRNEQFF
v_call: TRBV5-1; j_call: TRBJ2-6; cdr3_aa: CASSHGTGAKANVLTF
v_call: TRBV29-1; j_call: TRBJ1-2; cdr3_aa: CSVGKQGNYGYTF
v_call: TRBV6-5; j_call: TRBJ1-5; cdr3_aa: CASSIQGGNNQPQHF
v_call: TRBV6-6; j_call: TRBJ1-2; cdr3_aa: CASRTGTGLSNTF
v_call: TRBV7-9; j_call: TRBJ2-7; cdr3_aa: CASSLAPGQAGTADEQYF
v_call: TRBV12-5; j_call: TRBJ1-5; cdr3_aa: CASGPGTGGLNQSQHF
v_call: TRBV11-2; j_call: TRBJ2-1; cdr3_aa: CASSLGTSGRHNEQFF
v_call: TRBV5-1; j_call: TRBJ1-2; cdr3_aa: CASSLTRQGSGYTF
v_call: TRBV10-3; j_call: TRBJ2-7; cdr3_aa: CATSGTGNYEQYF
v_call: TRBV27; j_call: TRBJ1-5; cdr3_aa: CASSPGSIYSNQPQHF
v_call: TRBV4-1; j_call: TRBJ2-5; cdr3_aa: CASSHVEEGETQYF
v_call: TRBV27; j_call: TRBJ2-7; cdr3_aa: CASYLPRVVYEQYF
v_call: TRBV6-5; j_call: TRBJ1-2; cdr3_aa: CASSPRGAQDYGYTF
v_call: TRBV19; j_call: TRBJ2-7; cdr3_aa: CASSMGRDYEQYF
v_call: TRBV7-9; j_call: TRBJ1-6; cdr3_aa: CASRLGGHLGSPLHF
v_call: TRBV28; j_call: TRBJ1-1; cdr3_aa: CASRSSMNTEAFF
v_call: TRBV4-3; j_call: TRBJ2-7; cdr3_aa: CASSPGGGGYEQYF
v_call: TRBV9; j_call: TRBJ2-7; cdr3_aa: CASSVDPGPFSYEQYF
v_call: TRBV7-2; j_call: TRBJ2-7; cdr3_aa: CASSSEYGGGSEQYF
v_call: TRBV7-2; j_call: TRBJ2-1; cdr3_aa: CASSQPWIAGGESGNEQFF
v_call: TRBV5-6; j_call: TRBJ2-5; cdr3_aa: CASSLGLAGEETQYF
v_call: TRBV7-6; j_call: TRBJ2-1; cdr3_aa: CASSPGGGYNEQFF
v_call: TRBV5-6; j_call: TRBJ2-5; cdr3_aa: CASSLQGFEETQYF
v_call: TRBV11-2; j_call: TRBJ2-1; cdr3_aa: CASSLEGQGYNEQFF
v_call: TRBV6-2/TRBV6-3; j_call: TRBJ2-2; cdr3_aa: CASSSLQRGRGGELFF
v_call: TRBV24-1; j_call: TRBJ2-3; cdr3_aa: CATSDLTGWSTDTQYF
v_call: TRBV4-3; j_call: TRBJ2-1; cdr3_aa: CASSQTDRTPVSEQFF
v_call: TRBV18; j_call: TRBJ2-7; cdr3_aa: CASSTSGGNYEQYF
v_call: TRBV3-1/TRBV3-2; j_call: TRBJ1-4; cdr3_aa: CASSPSGQGREKLFF
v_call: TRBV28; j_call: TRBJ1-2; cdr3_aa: CASSAPGQGALGYTF
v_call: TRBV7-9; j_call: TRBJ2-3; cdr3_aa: CASSSTSGREDTQYF
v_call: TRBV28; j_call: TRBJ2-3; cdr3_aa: CASSPDREVGTQYF
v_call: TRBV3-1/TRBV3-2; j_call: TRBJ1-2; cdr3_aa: CASSQDPWAGYTF
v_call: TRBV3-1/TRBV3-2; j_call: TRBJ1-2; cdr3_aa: CASTPISGFGGYTF
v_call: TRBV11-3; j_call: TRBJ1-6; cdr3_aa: CASSLGDSNSPLHF
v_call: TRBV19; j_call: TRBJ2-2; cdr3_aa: CASSMGEDGELFF
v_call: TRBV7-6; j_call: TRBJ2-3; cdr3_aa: CASSLRTSGGFSTDTQYF
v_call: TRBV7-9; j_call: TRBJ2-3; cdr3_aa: CASSLRRESGDTQYF
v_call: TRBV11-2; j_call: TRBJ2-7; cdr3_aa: CASKGPGQSLREQYF
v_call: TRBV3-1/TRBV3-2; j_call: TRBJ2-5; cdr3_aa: CASSSRTSPRGTQYF
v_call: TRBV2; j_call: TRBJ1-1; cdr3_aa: CASRTQGLNTEAFF
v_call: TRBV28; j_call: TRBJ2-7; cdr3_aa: CASSYVRYEQYF
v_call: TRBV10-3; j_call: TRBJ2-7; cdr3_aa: CAISESDDVDYEQYF
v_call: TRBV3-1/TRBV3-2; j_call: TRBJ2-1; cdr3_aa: CASSLAGAYNEQFF
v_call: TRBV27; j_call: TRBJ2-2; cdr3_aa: CASSSLAGGHGELFF
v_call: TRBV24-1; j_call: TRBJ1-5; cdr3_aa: CATSDFLRGQDSNQPQHF
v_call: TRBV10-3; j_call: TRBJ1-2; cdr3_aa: CATKPGTENMYGYTF
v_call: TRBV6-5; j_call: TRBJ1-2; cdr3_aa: CASSFQGKNYGYTF
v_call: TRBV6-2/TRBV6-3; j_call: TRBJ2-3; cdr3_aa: CASSYSTSGTDTQYF
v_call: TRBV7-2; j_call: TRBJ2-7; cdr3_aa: CASSLPGYEQYF
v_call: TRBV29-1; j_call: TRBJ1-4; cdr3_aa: CSVVGGRFNEKLFF
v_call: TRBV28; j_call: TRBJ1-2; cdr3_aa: CASSSTRVSGYTF